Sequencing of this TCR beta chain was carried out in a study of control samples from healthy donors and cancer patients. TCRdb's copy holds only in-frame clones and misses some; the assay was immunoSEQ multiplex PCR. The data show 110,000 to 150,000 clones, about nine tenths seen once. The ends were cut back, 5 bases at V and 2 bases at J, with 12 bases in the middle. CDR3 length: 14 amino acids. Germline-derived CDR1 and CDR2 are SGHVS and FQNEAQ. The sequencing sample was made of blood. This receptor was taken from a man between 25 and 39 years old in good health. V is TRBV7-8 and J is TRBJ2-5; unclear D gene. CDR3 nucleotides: TGTGCCAGCAGCCTGGGATGGCTACAAGAGACCCAGTACTTC. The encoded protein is CASSLGWLQETQYF.